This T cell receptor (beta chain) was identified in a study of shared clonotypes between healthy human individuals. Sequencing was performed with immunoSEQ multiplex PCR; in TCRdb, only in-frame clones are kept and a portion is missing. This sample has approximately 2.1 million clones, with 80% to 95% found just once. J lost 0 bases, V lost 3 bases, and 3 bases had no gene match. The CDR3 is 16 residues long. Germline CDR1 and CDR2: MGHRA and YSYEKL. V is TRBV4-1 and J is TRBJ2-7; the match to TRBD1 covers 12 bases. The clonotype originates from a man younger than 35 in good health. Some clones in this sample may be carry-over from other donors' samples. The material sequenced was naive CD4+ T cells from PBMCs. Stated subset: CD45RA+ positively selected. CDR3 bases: TGCGCCAGCAGCCACCAGGGACAGGGGGCCTCCTACGAGCAGTACTTC. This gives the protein CASSHQGQGASYEQYF.